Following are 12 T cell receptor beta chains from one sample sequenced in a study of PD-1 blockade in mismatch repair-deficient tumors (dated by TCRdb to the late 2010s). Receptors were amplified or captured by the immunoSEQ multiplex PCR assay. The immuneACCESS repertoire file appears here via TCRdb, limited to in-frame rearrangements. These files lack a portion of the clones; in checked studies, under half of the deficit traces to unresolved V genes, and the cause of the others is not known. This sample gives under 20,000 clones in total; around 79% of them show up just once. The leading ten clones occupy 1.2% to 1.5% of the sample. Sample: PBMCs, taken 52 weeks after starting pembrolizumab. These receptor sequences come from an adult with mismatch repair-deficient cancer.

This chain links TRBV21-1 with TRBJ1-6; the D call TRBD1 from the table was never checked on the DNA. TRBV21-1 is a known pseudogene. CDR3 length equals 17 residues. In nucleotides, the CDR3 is TGTGCCAGCAGCAAAGGTTCCCCAGGGGGTGATTATTCACCCCTCCACTTT. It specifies CASSKGSPGGDYSPLHF.

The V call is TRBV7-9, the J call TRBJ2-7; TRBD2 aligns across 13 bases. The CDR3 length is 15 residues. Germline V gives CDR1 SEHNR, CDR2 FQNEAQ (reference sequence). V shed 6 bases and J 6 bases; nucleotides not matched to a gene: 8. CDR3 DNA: TGTGCCAGCAGGGAGTGGACTAGCGGGAGACCCGAGCAGTACTTC. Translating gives CASREWTSGRPEQYF.

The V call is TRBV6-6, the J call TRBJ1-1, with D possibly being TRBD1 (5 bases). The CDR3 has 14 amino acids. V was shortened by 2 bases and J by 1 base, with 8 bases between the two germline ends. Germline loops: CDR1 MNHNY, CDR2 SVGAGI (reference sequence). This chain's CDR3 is CASSYDSPNTEAFF. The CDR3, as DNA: TGTGCCAGCAGTTACGACAGCCCGAACACTGAAGCTTTCTTT.

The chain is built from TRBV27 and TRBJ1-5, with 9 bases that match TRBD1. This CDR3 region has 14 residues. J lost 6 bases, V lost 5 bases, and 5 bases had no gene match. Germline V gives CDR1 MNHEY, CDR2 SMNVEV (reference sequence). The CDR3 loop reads CASSPQGARQPQHF. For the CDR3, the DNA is TGTGCCAGCAGTCCACAGGGGGCGCGTCAGCCCCAGCATTTT.

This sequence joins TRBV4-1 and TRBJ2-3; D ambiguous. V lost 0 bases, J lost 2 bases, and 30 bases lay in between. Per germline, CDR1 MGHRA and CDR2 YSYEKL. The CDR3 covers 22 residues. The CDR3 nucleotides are TGCGCCAGCAGCCAAGAGCGCCCCCTTAAGCGCCCCGGTACCCGATCCACAGATACGCAGTATTTT. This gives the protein CASSQERPLKRPGTRSTDTQYF.

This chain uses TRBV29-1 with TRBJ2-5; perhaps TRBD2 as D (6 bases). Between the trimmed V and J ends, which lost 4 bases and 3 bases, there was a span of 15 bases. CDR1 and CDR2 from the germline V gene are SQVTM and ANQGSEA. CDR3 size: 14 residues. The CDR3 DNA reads TGCAGCGTTGTCCGTCTAGGCGGGAAAGAGACCCAGTACTTC. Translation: CSVVRLGGKETQYF.

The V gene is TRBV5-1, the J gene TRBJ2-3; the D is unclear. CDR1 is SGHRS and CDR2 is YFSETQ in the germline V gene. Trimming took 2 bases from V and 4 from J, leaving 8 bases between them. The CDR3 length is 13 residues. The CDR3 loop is CASSFNRADTQYF. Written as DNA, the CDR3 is TGCGCCAGCAGCTTCAACCGGGCAGATACGCAGTATTTT.

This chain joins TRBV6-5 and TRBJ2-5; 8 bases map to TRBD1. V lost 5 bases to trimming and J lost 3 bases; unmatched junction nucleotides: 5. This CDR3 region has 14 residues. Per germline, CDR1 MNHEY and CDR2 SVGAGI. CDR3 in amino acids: CASSTGQGEETQYF. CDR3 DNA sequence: TGTGCCAGCAGTACCGGACAGGGAGAAGAGACCCAGTACTTC.

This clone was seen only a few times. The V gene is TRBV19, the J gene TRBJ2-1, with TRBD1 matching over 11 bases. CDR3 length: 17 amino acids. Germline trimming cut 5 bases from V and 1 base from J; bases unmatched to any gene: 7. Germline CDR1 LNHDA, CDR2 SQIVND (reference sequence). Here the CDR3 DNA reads TGTGCCAGTAGTGGGCGGACAGGGGGCCGATCCTACAATGAGCAGTTCTTC. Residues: CASSGRTGGRSYNEQFF. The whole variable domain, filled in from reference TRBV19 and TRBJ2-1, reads DGGITQSPKYLFRKEGQNVTLSCEQNLNHDAMYWYRQDPGQGLRLIYYSQIVNDFQKGDIAEGYSVSREKKESFPLTVTSAQKNPTAFYLCASSGRTGGRSYNEQFFGPGTRLTVL.

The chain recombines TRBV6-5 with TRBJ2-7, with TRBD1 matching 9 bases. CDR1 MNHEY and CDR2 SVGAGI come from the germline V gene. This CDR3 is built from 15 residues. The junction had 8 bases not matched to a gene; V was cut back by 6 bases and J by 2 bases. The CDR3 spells CASREPGQGAYEQYF. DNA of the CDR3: TGTGCCAGCAGGGAACCGGGACAGGGTGCCTACGAGCAGTACTTC.

The CDR3 here is CASRGWTGATEAFF. For the CDR3, the DNA is TGTGCCAGCAGGGGATGGACAGGGGCCACTGAAGCTTTCTTT. The chain couples TRBV27 to TRBJ1-1, with 9 bases aligning to TRBD1. CDR3 size: 14 residues. The ends lost 6 bases at V and 4 bases at J; junction bases unmatched: 6. Germline V gives CDR1 MNHEY, CDR2 SMNVEV (reference sequence).

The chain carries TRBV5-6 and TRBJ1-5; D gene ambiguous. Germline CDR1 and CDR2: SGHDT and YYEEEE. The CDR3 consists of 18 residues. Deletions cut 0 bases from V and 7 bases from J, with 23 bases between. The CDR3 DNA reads TGTGCCAGCAGCTTGGGGCCTTGGGGAGCCCAGGATGGCCAGCCCCAGCATTTT. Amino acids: CASSLGPWGAQDGQPQHF.